This TCR beta chain was observed in a study of identical twins. Points from the study as a whole: Findings depended on cross-sectional statistics rather than tracking the same donors.

CDR3 length: 18 amino acids. V was clipped by 0 bases and J by 0 bases, with 17 bases between them. From germline, CDR1 is MGHRA and CDR2 YSYEKL. As concerns this clonotype: Its antigen is still unknown.

Template switching supplied a universal primer site; unique molecular identifiers were carried on the cDNA. TCRdb called the 5' RACE reads again in MiXCR, with one record for every CDR3 protein. The sample has 500,000 to 650,000 distinct CDR3 sequences; roughly 7.2% are singletons. Another study also made use of these data, one on yellow fever vaccine responses in identical twins.

The chain combines TRBV4-1 with TRBJ1-1; a possible D gene is TRBD1 (5 bases). The sequenced material came from PBMCs. This TCR derives from a young woman in good health. In nucleotides, the CDR3 is TGCGCCAGCAGCCAAGATACCGGGACCTGGGCTTTGAACACTGAAGCTTTCTTT. This encodes CASSQDTGTWALNTEAFF.